What follows describes a single T cell receptor (beta chain). Its antigen is as yet unknown. This CDR3 is 13 amino acids long. Trimming left V 1 base short and J 7 bases short, with 11 bases between. The germline V gene has CDR1 SGHVS and CDR2 FQNEAQ. These data are taken from a study of blood T cells in healthy people across ages. Regarding the study as a whole: It was held that diversity estimates obtained from one million T cells represented underestimates. Per million T cells, the diversity of TCR beta decreased roughly linearly as age advanced.

With a J-beta primer mix and a sample-barcoded 5' primer, a second PCR ran about 7 to 12 cycles. Each CDR3 protein gets one entry after TCRdb re-called the 5' RACE reads with MiXCR. This sample has some 800,000 distinct CDR3 sequences, with under 45% found just once. This chain uses TRBV7-8 with TRBJ2-7; D unclear. This receptor was taken from a man aged 55 to 69 in good health. The material sequenced was blood. CDR3 protein: CASSLVQYNEQYF. The CDR3, as DNA: TGTGCCAGCAGCTTAGTACAGTACAATGAGCAGTACTTC.